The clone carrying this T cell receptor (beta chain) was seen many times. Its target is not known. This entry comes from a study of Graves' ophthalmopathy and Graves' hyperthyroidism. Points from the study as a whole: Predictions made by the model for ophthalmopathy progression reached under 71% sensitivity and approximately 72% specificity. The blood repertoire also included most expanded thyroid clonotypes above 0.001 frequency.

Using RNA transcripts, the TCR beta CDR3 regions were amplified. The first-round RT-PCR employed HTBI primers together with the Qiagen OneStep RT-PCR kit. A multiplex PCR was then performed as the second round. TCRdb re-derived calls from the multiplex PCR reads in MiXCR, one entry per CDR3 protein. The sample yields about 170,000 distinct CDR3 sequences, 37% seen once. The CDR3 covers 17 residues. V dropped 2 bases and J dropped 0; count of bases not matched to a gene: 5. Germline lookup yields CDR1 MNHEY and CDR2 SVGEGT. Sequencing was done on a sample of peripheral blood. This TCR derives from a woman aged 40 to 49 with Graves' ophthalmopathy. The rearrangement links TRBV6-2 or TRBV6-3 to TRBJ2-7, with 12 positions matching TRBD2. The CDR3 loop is CASSYTTSGGSSYEQYF. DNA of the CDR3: TGTGCCAGCAGTTACACGACTAGCGGGGGAAGCTCCTACGAGCAGTACTTC.